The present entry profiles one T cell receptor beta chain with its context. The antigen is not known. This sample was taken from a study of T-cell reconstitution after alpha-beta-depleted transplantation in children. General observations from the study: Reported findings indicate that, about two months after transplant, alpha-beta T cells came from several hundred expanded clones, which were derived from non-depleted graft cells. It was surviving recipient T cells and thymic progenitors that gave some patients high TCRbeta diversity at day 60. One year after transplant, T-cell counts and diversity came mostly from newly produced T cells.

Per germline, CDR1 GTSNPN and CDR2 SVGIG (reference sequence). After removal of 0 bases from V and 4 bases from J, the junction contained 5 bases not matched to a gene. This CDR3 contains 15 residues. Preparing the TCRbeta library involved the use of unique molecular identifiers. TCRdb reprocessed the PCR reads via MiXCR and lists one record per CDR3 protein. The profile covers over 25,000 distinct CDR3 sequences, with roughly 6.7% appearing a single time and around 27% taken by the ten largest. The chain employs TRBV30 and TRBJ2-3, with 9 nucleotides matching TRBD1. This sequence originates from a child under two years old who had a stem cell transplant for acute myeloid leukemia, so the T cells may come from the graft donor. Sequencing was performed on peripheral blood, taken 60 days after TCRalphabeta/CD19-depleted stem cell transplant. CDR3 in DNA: TGTGCCTGGAGTGTACAAAGGACAGGGGCAGATACGCAGTATTTT. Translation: CAWSVQRTGADTQYF.